This T cell receptor (beta chain) stems from a study of CD8+ T cells in alopecia areata. RNA extraction was followed by reverse transcription into cDNA, which acted as the sequencing template. Profiling relied on immunoSEQ multiplex PCR, and the TCRdb table lists in-frame clones only, not all of them. Of about 190,000 clones in the sample, under 80% were seen once. V was shortened by 0 bases and J by 5 bases, with 11 bases between the two germline ends. The CDR3 has 13 residues. Germline V gene lookup returns CDR1 GTSNPN and CDR2 SVGIG (reference sequence). Treatment here: oral pan-JAK inhibitor, 5-10 mg twice daily.

J is TRBJ2-7 and V is TRBV30; no clear D gene. The sample in question was CD4+ T cells sorted from blood, obtained around week 50, from a patient treated with tofacitinib. The sequence was obtained from a human donor with alopecia areata. The CDR3 coding sequence is TGTGCCTGGAGTGTCGGACGTAGGAACGAGCAGTACTTC. The encoded protein is CAWSVGRRNEQYF.